The 14 T cell receptor beta chains below were found in one sample sequenced in a study of blood T cell repertoires in COVID-19. The data were produced by immunoSEQ multiplex PCR, yet TCRdb's version contains in-frame clones alone and is incomplete. The data contain about 170,000 clones, roughly 90% of them singletons. Input material: peripheral blood. The source is a woman aged 45-60 years with acute or convalescent COVID-19.

The count of this clone is one. The chain combines TRBV10-3 with TRBJ2-5; no definite D call. The V gene's germline CDR1 is ENHRY and CDR2 SYGVKD. Trimming removed 5 bases from V and 1 base from J, with 8 bases in between. The length of the CDR3 is 13 residues. The CDR3 nucleotides read TGTGCCATCAGTTATGGCAGCCAAGAGACCCAGTACTTC. Translation gives CAISYGSQETQYF.

V gene TRBV5-1 combines with J gene TRBJ2-5; 14 positions match TRBD2. CDR1 and CDR2 (germline): SGHRS, YFSETQ. Unmatched junction bases numbered 13, after V lost 4 bases and J lost 5 bases. The CDR3 has 18 amino acids. Here the CDR3 reads CASSQGLAGGPVGETQYF. DNA of the CDR3: TGCGCCAGCAGCCAAGGACTAGCGGGGGGCCCGGTCGGGGAGACCCAGTACTTC.

The rearrangement joins TRBV28 to TRBJ1-6; no reliable D call. CDR1 MDHEN and CDR2 SYDVKM come from the germline V gene. Trimming left V 6 bases short and J 8 bases short, with 17 bases between. The CDR3 contains 15 residues. CDR3 nucleotides: TGTGCCAGCAGCTCCAGCGGGTTTGGTGATTCACCCCTCCACTTT. Translation: CASSSSGFGDSPLHF.

CDR3 residues: CASSYGQLISNEQFF. CDR3 sequence (DNA): TGCGCCAGCAGCTATGGACAGCTAATCTCTAATGAGCAGTTCTTC. The chain employs TRBV5-1 and TRBJ2-1; a weak D match, TRBD1 (6 bases). Germline-derived CDR1 and CDR2 are SGHRS and YFSETQ. This CDR3 is built from 15 residues. Trimming cost V 3 bases and J 7 bases, with 17 bases left between them.

The chain combines TRBV7-8 with TRBJ2-5; 7 nucleotides align to TRBD1. Looked up from germline, CDR1 is SGHVS and CDR2 is FQNEAQ. With V trimmed by 3 bases and J by 7 bases, 8 bases remained unmatched. There are 14 residues in the CDR3. This chain's CDR3 is CASSFGQAQGTQYF. Written as DNA, the CDR3 is TGTGCCAGCAGCTTTGGACAGGCTCAGGGGACCCAGTACTTC.

The chain couples TRBV18 to TRBJ2-2; D not resolved. This CDR3 spans 13 amino acids. Trimming left V 2 bases short and J 10 bases short, with 11 bases between. The germline V gene encodes CDR1 KGHSH and CDR2 LQKENI. Written as DNA, the CDR3 is TGTGCCAGCTCACCAACGGTGCTTGCGGAGCTGTTTTTT. Protein product: CASSPTVLAELFF.

This chain links TRBV18 with TRBJ1-4; 7 nucleotides line up with TRBD1. There are 15 residues in the CDR3. V shed 5 bases and J 4 bases; nucleotides not matched to a gene: 7. Germline loops: CDR1 KGHSH, CDR2 LQKENI. CDR3 bases: TGTGCCAGCTCAGCTACTCGGGACAGTAATGAAAAACTGTTTTTT. It codes for CASSATRDSNEKLFF. Using reference TRBV18 and TRBJ1-4 for the parts outside the CDR3, the full variable domain is NAGVMQNPRHLVRRRGQEARLRCSPMKGHSHVYWYRQLPEEGLKFMVYLQKENIIDESGMPKERFSAEFPKEGPSILRIQQVVRGDSAAYFCASSATRDSNEKLFFGSGTQLSVL.

The chain combines TRBV30 with TRBJ2-5; the D is unclear. The CDR3 runs 13 residues. From germline, CDR1 is GTSNPN and CDR2 SVGIG (reference sequence). The germline V and J ends were trimmed by 0 bases and 4 bases, with 9 bases remaining between them. CDR3 residues: CAWSVGLGETQYF. The CDR3 region has the DNA TGTGCCTGGAGTGTAGGCCTAGGAGAGACCCAGTACTTC. Full variable domain (rest looked up from reference TRBV30 and TRBJ2-5): SQTIHQWPATLVQPVGSPLSLECTVEGTSNPNLYWYRQAAGRGLQLLFYSVGIGQISSEVPQNLSASRPQDRQFILSSKKLLLSDSGFYLCAWSVGLGETQYFGPGTRLLVL.

The chain has TRBV6-5 and TRBJ1-4; 7 bases map to TRBD1. J gave up 4 bases and V 6 bases, and 5 bases lay outside the gene matches. The CDR3 covers 14 residues. Germline CDR1 is MNHEY and CDR2 is SVGAGI. Here the CDR3 DNA reads TGTGCCAGCAGCCTGACAGGGTTTAATGAAAAACTGTTTTTT. Translated, it gives CASSLTGFNEKLFF.

The CDR3 loop is CATSDWDREGKTEAFF. The CDR3 coding sequence is TGTGCCACCAGTGATTGGGACAGGGAAGGAAAGACTGAAGCTTTCTTT. The V gene is TRBV24-1, the J gene TRBJ1-1; 9 nucleotides agree with TRBD1. Germline CDR1 and CDR2: KGHDR and SFDVKD. The CDR3 runs to 16 residues. The J segment lost 5 bases and the V segment lost 2 bases, leaving 8 bases of the junction unmatched.

The rearrangement joins TRBV7-2 to TRBJ2-7; 13 bases fit TRBD2. The ends lost 4 bases at V and 2 bases at J; junction bases unmatched: 5. This CDR3 spans 16 amino acids. Germline V gene sequence: CDR1 SGHTA, CDR2 FQGNSA. The CDR3 protein is CASSSFGTSGAYEQYF. The DNA for the CDR3 is TGTGCCAGCAGCTCCTTCGGGACTAGCGGGGCCTACGAGCAGTACTTC. The full variable domain, rest sourced from reference TRBV7-2 and TRBJ2-7, is GAGVSQSPSNKVTEKGKDVELRCDPISGHTALYWYRQSLGQGLEFLIYFQGNSAPDKSGLPSDRFSAERTGGSVSTLTIQRTQQEDSAVYLCASSSFGTSGAYEQYFGPGTRLTVT.

This clone appeared a single time. The chain uses TRBV11-2 and TRBJ1-2, with D possibly being TRBD1 (6 bases). Looked up from germline, CDR1 is SGHAT and CDR2 is FQNNGV. The CDR3 has 12 residues. The V end was cut by 0 bases, the J end by 8 bases, with 7 bases between. CDR3 region: CASSLEDSGYTF. The CDR3 nucleotides are TGTGCCAGCAGCTTAGAGGACAGCGGCTACACCTTC.

This clone was found a few times. For the CDR3, the DNA is TGTGCCAGCAGTGGGCCCACGGACAGAAAGAACACTGAAGCTTTCTTT. Protein product: CASSGPTDRKNTEAFF. The genes are TRBV6-2 or TRBV6-3 and TRBJ1-1, with D possibly TRBD1 on 6 matching bases. Germline CDR1 reads MNHEY; CDR2 reads SVGEGT. V was trimmed by 5 bases and J by 1 base, leaving 17 bases between them. The CDR3 consists of 16 residues.

In the case of this clone: Other DNA variants within this sample encode the same CDR3. The rearrangement uses TRBV30 and TRBJ1-5, with D perhaps matching TRBD1 (5 bases). Germline V CDR1 and CDR2: GTSNPN, SVGIG (reference sequence). This CDR3 is built from 14 residues. V dropped 2 bases and J dropped 6 bases, with 14 bases sitting between them. The CDR3 protein is CAWSPTGEVQPQHF. The CDR3 DNA follows: TGTGCCTGGAGTCCGACGGGGGAAGTTCAGCCCCAGCATTTT. Complete variable domain (other parts from reference TRBV30 and TRBJ1-5): SQTIHQWPATLVQPVGSPLSLECTVEGTSNPNLYWYRQAAGRGLQLLFYSVGIGQISSEVPQNLSASRPQDRQFILSSKKLLLSDSGFYLCAWSPTGEVQPQHFGDGTRLSIL.